The 21 T cell receptor beta chains below come from one sample, sequenced in a study of cytomegalovirus exposure and HLA in healthy donors. It was with 60 Vbeta and 13 Jbeta primers that the PCR ran. TCRdb's table, derived via immunoSEQ multiplex PCR, lists solely in-frame clones and lacks some. The sample lists some 150,000 clones, over 60% occurring once. The sample taken for sequencing was PBMCs. The receptors shown here come from a man aged 35 to 55 in good health and CMV-seronegative.

The CDR3 loop is CASSQGEGLNYGYTF. As DNA, the CDR3 is TGCGCCAGCAGCCAAGGGGAAGGACTTAACTATGGCTACACCTTC. The chain is built from TRBV4-1 and TRBJ1-2; unclear D gene. The CDR3 is 15 residues long. Germline CDR1 is MGHRA and CDR2 is YSYEKL. Trimming cost V 1 base and J 1 base, with 10 bases left between them.

V gene TRBV19 combines with J gene TRBJ1-5, with a possible D match to TRBD1 (5 bases). Looked up from germline, CDR1 is LNHDA and CDR2 is SQIVND (reference sequence). V lost 3 bases, J lost 9 bases, and 21 bases lay in between. This CDR3 region has 16 residues. In nucleotides, the CDR3 is TGTGCCAGTAGTATGGGGGGGGTGGTCCTGCTGGGGCCCCAGCATTTT. Its translation is CASSMGGVVLLGPQHF.

The chain employs TRBV28 and TRBJ1-2; unclear D gene. The CDR3 spans 13 residues. The V end was cut by 3 bases, the J end by 4 bases, with 9 bases between. CDR1 and CDR2 from the germline V gene are MDHEN and SYDVKM. The CDR3 DNA is TGTGCCAGCAGTTTCACGGGAAGCTATGGCTACACCTTC. Protein product: CASSFTGSYGYTF.

The chain joins TRBV4-1 to TRBJ2-5; D possibly corresponds to TRBD2 (6 bases). Deletions cut 3 bases from V and 2 bases from J, with 22 bases between. CDR1 is MGHRA and CDR2 is YSYEKL in the germline V gene. This CDR3 has 18 residues. The CDR3 DNA reads TGCGCCAGCAGCCAGATGGGCTCGACTAGGGGACTTCAAGAGACCCAGTACTTC. It is translated as CASSQMGSTRGLQETQYF.

The CDR3 DNA reads as TGTGCCAGCAGCCAAGAATGGAGCGGGGGGGCCCCAGATACGCAGTATTTT. Protein: CASSQEWSGGAPDTQYF. The rearrangement joins TRBV4-2 to TRBJ2-3; 10 bases fit TRBD2. The CDR3 contains 17 residues. Looked up from germline, CDR1 is LGHNA and CDR2 is YNFKEQ. The V and J ends lost 0 bases and 4 bases, in that order; junction bases with no gene match: 7.

The count of this clone is one. The chain is built from TRBV18 and TRBJ2-7; D ambiguous. This CDR3 contains 14 residues. CDR1 is KGHSH, CDR2 LQKENI, per germline. Trimming took off 1 base at V and 6 bases at J, with 13 bases between the two ends. The CDR3 nucleotides read TGTGCCAGCTCACCACGGGCCGATCCCTCCGAGCAGTACTTC. Translation gives CASSPRADPSEQYF.

The CDR3 reads CASSRQGPNTGELFF. The CDR3 nucleotides read TGTGCCAGCTCACGACAGGGCCCGAACACCGGGGAGCTGTTTTTT. The chain employs TRBV18 and TRBJ2-2; 7 bases fit TRBD1. The V gene end was trimmed by 4 bases and the J gene end by 0 bases; junction bases not matched to a gene: 2. This CDR3 contains 15 residues. The germline V gene encodes CDR1 KGHSH and CDR2 LQKENI.

The rearrangement joins TRBV6-1 to TRBJ2-1, with D unclear. CDR3 length equals 12 residues. V was trimmed by 6 bases and J by 8 bases, leaving 11 bases between them. Germline CDR1 MNHNS, CDR2 SASEGT. The CDR3 sequence: CASRARIDEQFF. The DNA of the CDR3 is TGTGCCAGCAGGGCCCGAATCGATGAGCAGTTCTTC.

A few counts support this clone. The gene calls are TRBV10-3 and TRBJ2-1; TRBD2 matches 7 bases. Trimming at V came to 2 bases and at J to 7 bases, leaving 8 bases not matched to a gene. Germline-derived CDR1 and CDR2 are ENHRY and SYGVKD. This CDR3 has 15 residues. CDR3 region: CAISEAGVNGNEQFF. As DNA, the CDR3 is TGTGCCATCAGTGAGGCGGGAGTAAATGGGAATGAGCAGTTCTTC.

This clone was detected only a few times. The genes are TRBV9 and TRBJ2-1; 16 bases match TRBD2. Germline CDR1 is SGDLS and CDR2 is YYNGEE. V shed 3 bases, J shed 7 bases, and the junction held 1 base outside the gene matches. This CDR3 is 15 amino acids long. This CDR3 is CASSGGLAGGNEQFF. The CDR3 bases are TGTGCCAGCAGCGGGGGACTAGCGGGAGGGAATGAGCAGTTCTTC.

This clone was observed once. The J gene is TRBJ2-5, the V gene TRBV29-1; 7 bases line up with TRBD2. The CDR3 spans 17 residues. Germline V gives CDR1 SQVTM, CDR2 ANQGSEA. V lost 3 bases to trimming and J lost 2 bases; unmatched junction nucleotides: 15. The CDR3 region is CSVEEPREGRWQETQYF. The DNA for the CDR3 is TGCAGCGTTGAGGAGCCCAGGGAGGGGCGTTGGCAAGAGACCCAGTACTTC.

The chain is built from TRBV5-4 and TRBJ1-1; the D is unclear. The length of the CDR3 is 12 residues. From germline, CDR1 is SGHNT and CDR2 YYREEE (reference sequence). The V gene lost 3 bases and the J gene lost 4 bases, with 7 bases spanning the gap. The CDR3 loop reads CASSSPGTEAFF. The CDR3 DNA is TGTGCCAGCAGCTCCCCCGGCACTGAAGCTTTCTTT.

The chain links TRBV7-9 to TRBJ1-3, with 7 positions matching TRBD1. The CDR3 length is 12 residues. The germline V gene encodes CDR1 SEHNR and CDR2 FQNEAQ (reference sequence). Trimming cost V 10 bases and J 7 bases; bases outside gene matches: 7. CDR3 sequence reads: CAMDRKRNTIYF. CDR3 sequence (DNA): TGTGCCATGGACAGGAAAAGGAACACCATATATTTT.

The CDR3 reads CASSTNRGEETQYF. The CDR3 nucleotides are TGTGCCAGTAGTACCAACAGGGGCGAAGAGACCCAGTACTTC. The rearrangement joins TRBV19 to TRBJ2-5; 7 nucleotides match TRBD1. The germline V gene has CDR1 LNHDA and CDR2 SQIVND (reference sequence). The CDR3 extends over 14 amino acids. The V and J ends lost 4 bases and 3 bases, in that order; junction bases with no gene match: 5.

The V call is TRBV18, the J call TRBJ2-7, with a possible D match to TRBD1 (5 bases). The CDR3 runs 15 residues. Germline lookup yields CDR1 KGHSH and CDR2 LQKENI. Between the trimmed V and J ends, which lost 4 bases and 3 bases, there was a span of 16 bases. Here the CDR3 DNA reads TGTGCCAGCTCACAGGACATCGAGATTGTCTACGAGCAGTACTTC. Its protein is CASSQDIEIVYEQYF.

CDR3 region: CASSSLAAEQFF. CDR3 nucleotides: TGTGCCAGCAGCTCCTTAGCAGCTGAGCAGTTCTTC. The J gene is TRBJ2-1, the V gene TRBV7-2; no clear D gene. Germline loops: CDR1 SGHTA, CDR2 FQGNSA. This CDR3 has 12 amino acids. Between the trimmed V and J ends, which lost 4 bases and 9 bases, there was a span of 10 bases.

Only a few counts were recorded for this clone. This chain uses TRBV30 with TRBJ1-4; D is ambiguous. The CDR3 is 13 residues long. CDR1 is GTSNPN and CDR2 is SVGIG in the germline V gene (reference sequence). Trimming cost V 5 bases and J 8 bases, with 15 bases left between them. For the CDR3, the DNA is TGTGCCTGGGCGGGAGGGTTTGGGGAAAAACTGTTTTTT. The encoded protein is CAWAGGFGEKLFF.

In nucleotides, the CDR3 is TGTGCCAGCAGCTTAGTGACAGGGGGTTTCGACGAGCAGTACTTC. It codes for CASSLVTGGFDEQYF. The chain couples TRBV7-2 to TRBJ2-7, with TRBD1 matching over 9 bases. After removal of 1 base from V and 5 bases from J, the junction contained 6 bases not matched to a gene. The germline gives CDR1 SGHTA, CDR2 FQGNSA. CDR3 length: 15 amino acids.

The chain links TRBV4-2 to TRBJ2-3, with 10 bases fitting TRBD2. This CDR3 has 16 residues. V gave up 3 bases and J gave up 1 base; unmatched junction bases: 4. CDR1 and CDR2 (germline): LGHNA, YNFKEQ. CDR3 coding DNA: TGTGCCAGCAGCCACGTGCTAGCGGGGGGCACAGATACGCAGTATTTT. Translating it yields CASSHVLAGGTDTQYF.

This chain uses TRBV7-6 with TRBJ2-7; possible D gene TRBD1, 6 bases. Germline V gene sequence: CDR1 SGHVS, CDR2 FNYEAQ. Trimming cost V 5 bases and J 2 bases, with 19 bases left between them. This CDR3 contains 16 residues. CDR3 bases: TGTGCCAGCAGCGAATTAACCGTTGGGGACACCTACGAGCAGTACTTC. Its translation is CASSELTVGDTYEQYF.

CDR3 loop: CATNDRGPANTGELFF. The CDR3 DNA sequence: TGTGCCACCAATGACAGGGGGCCCGCGAACACCGGGGAGCTGTTTTTT. The rearrangement uses TRBV14 and TRBJ2-2; 10 nucleotides match TRBD1. Per germline, CDR1 SGHDN and CDR2 FVKESK. Trimming cost V 10 bases and J 0 bases; bases outside gene matches: 8. This CDR3 is 16 amino acids long. Variable domain in full (rest from reference TRBV14 and TRBJ2-2): EAGVTQFPSHSVIEKGQTVTLRCDPISGHDNLYWYRRVMGKEIKFLLHFVKESKQDESGMPNNRFLAERTGGTYSTLKVQPAELEDSGVYFCATNDRGPANTGELFFGEGSRLTVL.